This T cell receptor beta chain derives from a study of T cells in Graves' hyperthyroidism and ophthalmopathy. The investigators amplified TCR beta CDR3 regions from RNA transcripts. RT-PCR in the first round (using the HTBI primer set) targeted the TCR CDR3. One entry per CDR3 protein, called by TCRdb with MiXCR from the multiplex PCR reads. The sample records about 590,000 distinct CDR3 sequences, 14% being singletons. Reasons for excluding patients were uncontrolled infection, other autoimmune disease, pregnancy or lactation. Thyroid ultrasound and orbital computed tomography, with clinical symptoms and serum thyroxine and TRAb, informed diagnoses. CDR3 length: 14 residues. Germline V CDR1 and CDR2: SGHTA, FQGNSA. V lost 1 base and J 3 bases, leaving 9 bases between the germline ends. General study results and limits: Ophthalmopathy was told apart from stable hyperthyroidism by a 13 V-J model.

This clonotype came up many times. Its antigen is still unknown. Input material: blood. This receptor was identified in a young woman with Graves' ophthalmopathy. The V call is TRBV7-2, the J call TRBJ2-5; no reliable D call. The CDR3 sequence: CASSLGGLEETQYF. CDR3 DNA: TGTGCCAGCAGCTTAGGTGGGCTCGAAGAGACCCAGTACTTC.